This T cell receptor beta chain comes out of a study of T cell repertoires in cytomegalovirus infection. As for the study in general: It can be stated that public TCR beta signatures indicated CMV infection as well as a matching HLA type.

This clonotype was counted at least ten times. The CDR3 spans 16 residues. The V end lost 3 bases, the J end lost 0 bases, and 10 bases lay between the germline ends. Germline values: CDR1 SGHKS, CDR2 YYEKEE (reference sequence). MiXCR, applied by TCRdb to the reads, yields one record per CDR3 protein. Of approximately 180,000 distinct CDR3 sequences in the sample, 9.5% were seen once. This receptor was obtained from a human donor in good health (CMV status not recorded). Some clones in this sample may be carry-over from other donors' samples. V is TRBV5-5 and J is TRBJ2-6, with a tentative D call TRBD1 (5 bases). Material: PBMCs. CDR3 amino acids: CASSSRQSSGANVLTF. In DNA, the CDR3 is TGTGCCAGCAGCTCTCGACAGAGCTCTGGGGCCAACGTCCTGACTTTC.